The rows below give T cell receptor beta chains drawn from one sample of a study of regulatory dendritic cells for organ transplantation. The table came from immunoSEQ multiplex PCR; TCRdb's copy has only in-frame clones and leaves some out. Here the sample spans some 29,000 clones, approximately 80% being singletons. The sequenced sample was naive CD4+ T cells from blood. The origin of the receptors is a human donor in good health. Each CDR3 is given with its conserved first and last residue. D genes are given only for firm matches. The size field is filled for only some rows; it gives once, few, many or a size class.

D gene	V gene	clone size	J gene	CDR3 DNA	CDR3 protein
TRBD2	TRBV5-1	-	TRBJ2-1	TGCGCCAGCAGCTTGGGTAGCGGGGGTTACAATGAGCAGTTCTTC	CASSLGSGGYNEQFF
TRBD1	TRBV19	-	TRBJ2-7	TGTGCCAGTAGTAGAGCGGGACAGGGCATTACGTCCTACGAGCAGTACTTC	CASSRAGQGITSYEQYF
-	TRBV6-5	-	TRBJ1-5	TGTGCCAGCAGTTACTCCGTCGGAGGGAGCAATCAGCCCCAGCATTTT	CASSYSVGGSNQPQHF
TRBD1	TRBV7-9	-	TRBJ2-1	TGTGCCAGCAGCCCGGGACAGGGAGGGAATGAGCAGTTCTTC	CASSPGQGGNEQFF
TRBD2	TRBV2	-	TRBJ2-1	TGTGCCAGCAGTGAACTAGCGGGGGGGTACAATGAGCAGTTCTTC	CASSELAGGYNEQFF
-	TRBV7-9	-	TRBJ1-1	TGTGCCAGCAGCTTCATTGAAGCTTTCTTT	CASSFIEAFF
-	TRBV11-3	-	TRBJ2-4	TGTGCCAGCAGCTTGGGCACAGGTAACATTCAGTACTTC	CASSLGTGNIQYF
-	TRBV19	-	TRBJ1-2	TGTGCCAGTAGTATAGGGGGCAGTAGGGGTGGCTACACCTTC	CASSIGGSRGGYTF
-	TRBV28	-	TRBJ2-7	TGTGCCAGCAGTCCCCCCCGACTAGGCTACGAGCAGTACTTC	CASSPPRLGYEQYF
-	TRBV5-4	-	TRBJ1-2	TGCGCCAGCAGCCAAAAAGGACTGGATAACTATGGCTACACCTTC	CASSQKGLDNYGYTF
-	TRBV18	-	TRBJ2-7	TGTGCCAGCTCACCGACAGGGACTTCCGAGCAGTACTTC	CASSPTGTSEQYF
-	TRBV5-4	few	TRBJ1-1	TGTGCCAGCAGCTTGGTGGGGAGTACTGAAGCTTTCTTT	CASSLVGSTEAFF
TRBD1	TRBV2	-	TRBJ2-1	TGTGCCAGCACCCGGACAGGGGGACACAATGAGCAGTTCTTC	CASTRTGGHNEQFF
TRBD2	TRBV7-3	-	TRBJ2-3	TGTGCCAGCAGCTTAGGGCTAGCGGCGAGCACAGATACGCAGTATTTT	CASSLGLAASTDTQYF
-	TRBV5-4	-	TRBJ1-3	TGTGCCAGCAGCTTGGAAACAGGGGGAAACACCATATATTTT	CASSLETGGNTIYF
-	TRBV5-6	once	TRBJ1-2	TGTGCCAGCAGCACCGGACAGAACTATGGCTACACCTTC	CASSTGQNYGYTF
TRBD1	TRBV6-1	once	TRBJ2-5	TGTGCCAGCAGTGGGCCGGGACAGGGGAGAGAGACCCAGTACTTC	CASSGPGQGRETQYF
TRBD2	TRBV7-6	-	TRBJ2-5	TGTGCCAGCAGCTTAAGGACGGGACTAGCGGCAGAGACCCAGTACTTC	CASSLRTGLAAETQYF
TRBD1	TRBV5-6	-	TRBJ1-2	TGTGCCAGCAGCTTGGGGGGACAGGGGCTTTCCCTGAGCGGCTACACCTTC	CASSLGGQGLSLSGYTF
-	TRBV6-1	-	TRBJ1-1	TGTGCCAGCAGTGAATCAGGGGTGAACACTGAAGCTTTCTTT	CASSESGVNTEAFF
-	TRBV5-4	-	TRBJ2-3	TGTGCCAGCAGCTTGAATCCCTCCGATACGCAGTATTTT	CASSLNPSDTQYF
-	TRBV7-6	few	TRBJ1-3	TGTGCCAGCAGCTTATCTATACCAGGCCGCTCTGGAAACACCATATATTTT	CASSLSIPGRSGNTIYF
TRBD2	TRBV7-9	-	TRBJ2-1	TGTGCCAGCAGCTTACGGAGGACGCGGGGGGTATACAATGAGCAGTTCTTC	CASSLRRTRGVYNEQFF
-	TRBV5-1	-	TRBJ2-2	TGCGCCAGCAGCTTGGAGGGGGCCGGGGAGCTGTTTTTT	CASSLEGAGELFF
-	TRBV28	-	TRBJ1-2	TGTGCCAGCAGGCGGGCGTTTAACTATGGCTACACCTTC	CASRRAFNYGYTF
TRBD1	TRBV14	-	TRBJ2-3	TGTGCCAGCAGCTACCGGACAGGCTTCACAGATACGCAGTATTTT	CASSYRTGFTDTQYF
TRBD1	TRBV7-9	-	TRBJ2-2	TGTGCCAGCAGCTTCTCGGGGACAGGGAACACCGGGGAGCTGTTTTTT	CASSFSGTGNTGELFF
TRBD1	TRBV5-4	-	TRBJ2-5	TGTGCCAGCAGCTCGACACAGGGGCGCCAAGAGACCCAGTACTTC	CASSSTQGRQETQYF
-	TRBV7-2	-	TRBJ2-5	TGTGCCAGCAGCCTTCGGGCGGGGCAGTACTTC	CASSLRAGQYF
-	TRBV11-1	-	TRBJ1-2	TGTGCCAGCAGCTTAGGAGGCAGAAGGCCGTCTAATGGCTACACCTTC	CASSLGGRRPSNGYTF
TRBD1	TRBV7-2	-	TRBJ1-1	TGTGCCAGCAGCTTCGACAGGGGTCGGACTGAAGCTTTCTTT	CASSFDRGRTEAFF
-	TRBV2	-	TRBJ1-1	TGTGCCAGCAGTGGCGGCACTGAAGCTTTCTTT	CASSGGTEAFF